This T cell receptor beta chain was sequenced during a study of blood T cells in healthy people across ages. This clonotype was counted at least ten times. The germline V gene encodes CDR1 SQVTM and CDR2 ANQGSEA. Trimming removed 4 bases at V and 1 base at J, with 13 bases between. This CDR3 comprises 14 residues. Primers used in a second PCR of about 7 to 12 cycles were a sample-barcoded 5' primer and a J-beta primer mix. TCRdb used MiXCR to reprocess the 5' RACE reads, holding one entry per CDR3 protein. The table lists some 640,000 distinct CDR3 sequences, roughly 31% of them singletons. This rearrangement joins TRBV29-1 to TRBJ1-1; D is ambiguous. The specimen was blood. The TCR originated in a woman at least 80 years old in good health. In DNA form, the CDR3 reads TGCAGCGTTGCCCCCTCCCGAACGAACACTGAAGCTTTCTTT. Its protein is CSVAPSRTNTEAFF. Based on the CDR3 plus reference TRBV29-1 and TRBJ1-1, the full variable domain is SAVISQKPSRDICQRGTSLTIQCQVDSQVTMMFWYRQQPGQSLTLIATANQGSEATYESGFVIDKFPISRPNLTFSTLTVSNMSPEDSSIYLCSVAPSRTNTEAFFGQGTRLTVV.